This T cell receptor beta chain is drawn from a study of T cells in Graves' hyperthyroidism and ophthalmopathy. Study at large: Pretreatment peripheral blood was obtained at initial diagnosis.

Points from the study as a whole: Ophthalmopathy got predicted by the model a median about six months before its onset. In blood, most of the thyroid clonotypes expanded above 0.001 were also present.

Fresh 10 ml peripheral blood yielded PBMCs. Comment on this clonotype: Its antigen remains unidentified.

RNA transcripts gave rise to amplified TCR beta CDR3 regions. The HTBI primer set drove a first-round RT-PCR of the TCR CDR3. TCRdb independently ran MiXCR on the multiplex PCR reads; one entry per CDR3 protein. This sample has hundreds of thousands of distinct CDR3 sequences, with roughly 40% found just once. Germline V gene data show CDR1 as SEHNR and CDR2 as FQNEAQ (reference sequence). The CDR3 runs 14 residues. Trimming left V 4 bases short and J 2 bases short, with 12 bases between. This chain links TRBV7-9 with TRBJ2-7; perhaps TRBD2 as D (5 bases). Source material: blood. This TCR was sampled from a man aged 18 to 35 with Graves' hyperthyroidism. Here the CDR3 DNA reads TGTGCCAGCAGCTCTCCGGGATCCCCCTACGAGCAGTACTTC. Its translation: CASSSPGSPYEQYF.